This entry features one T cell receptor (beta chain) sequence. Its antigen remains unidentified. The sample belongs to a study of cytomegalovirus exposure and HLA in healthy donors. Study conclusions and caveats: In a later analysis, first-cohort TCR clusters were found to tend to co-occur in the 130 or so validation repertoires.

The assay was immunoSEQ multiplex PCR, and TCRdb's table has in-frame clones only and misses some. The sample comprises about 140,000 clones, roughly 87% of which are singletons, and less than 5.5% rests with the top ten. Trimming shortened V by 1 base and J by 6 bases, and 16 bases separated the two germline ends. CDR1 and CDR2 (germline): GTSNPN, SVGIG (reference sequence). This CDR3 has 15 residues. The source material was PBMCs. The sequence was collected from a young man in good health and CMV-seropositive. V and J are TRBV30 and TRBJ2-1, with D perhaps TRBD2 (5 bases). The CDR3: CAWSGLGIGLNEQFF. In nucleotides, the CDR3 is TGTGCCTGGAGTGGTTTAGGGATTGGACTCAATGAGCAGTTCTTC.